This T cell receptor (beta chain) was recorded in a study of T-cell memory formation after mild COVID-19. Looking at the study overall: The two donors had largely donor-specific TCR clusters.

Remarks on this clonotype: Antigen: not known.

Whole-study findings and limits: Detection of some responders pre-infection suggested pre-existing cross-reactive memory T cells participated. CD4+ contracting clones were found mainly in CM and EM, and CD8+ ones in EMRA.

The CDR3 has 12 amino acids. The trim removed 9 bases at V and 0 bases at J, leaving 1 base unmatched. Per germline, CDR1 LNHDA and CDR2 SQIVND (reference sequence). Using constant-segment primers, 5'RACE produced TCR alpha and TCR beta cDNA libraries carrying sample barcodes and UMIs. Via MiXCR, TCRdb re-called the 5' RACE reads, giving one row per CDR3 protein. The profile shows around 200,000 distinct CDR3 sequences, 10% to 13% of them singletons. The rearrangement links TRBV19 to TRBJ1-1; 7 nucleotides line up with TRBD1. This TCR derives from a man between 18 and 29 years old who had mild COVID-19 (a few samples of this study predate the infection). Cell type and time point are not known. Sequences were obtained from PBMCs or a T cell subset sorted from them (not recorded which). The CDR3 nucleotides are TGTGCCAGGACAGGGTTGAACACTGAAGCTTTCTTT. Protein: CARTGLNTEAFF.